This is a list of T cell receptor beta chains from one sample in a study of cytomegalovirus exposure and HLA in healthy donors. Libraries were prepared by immunoSEQ multiplex PCR; TCRdb keeps only in-frame clonotypes and omits some of them. The sample includes approximately 130,000 clones. Sequenced material: PBMCs. These receptors were collected from a woman aged 55 to 70 in good health and CMV-seronegative. Each CDR3 is given with its conserved first and last residue. The order of the fields is D gene, V gene, CDR3 length, J gene, CDR3 protein, CDR3 DNA. A D gene is named only where the DNA matches it firmly.

D: -
V: TRBV7-9
length: 15
J: TRBJ2-7
CDR3: CASSPPGGAGYEQYF
DNA: TGTGCCAGCAGCCCTCCGGGTGGGGCGGGATACGAGCAGTACTTC

D: TRBD1
V: TRBV19
length: 14
J: TRBJ1-2
CDR3: CASSIDGSRQGETF
DNA: TGTGCCAGTAGTATAGATGGTTCACGACAGGGGGAGACCTTC

D: TRBD1
V: TRBV5-6
length: 14
J: TRBJ2-2
CDR3: CASSWGQDTGELFF
DNA: TGTGCCAGCAGTTGGGGACAGGACACCGGGGAGCTGTTTTTT

D: -
V: TRBV28
length: 13
J: TRBJ1-1
CDR3: CASSLYQGTEAFF
DNA: TGTGCCAGCAGTTTATACCAGGGGACTGAAGCTTTCTTT

D: TRBD1
V: TRBV5-1
length: 15
J: TRBJ1-2
CDR3: CASSPEGDSVYGYTF
DNA: TGCGCCAGCAGCCCAGAGGGGGACAGTGTCTATGGCTACACCTTC

D: TRBD2
V: TRBV5-4
length: 16
J: TRBJ2-5
CDR3: CASSWATSASPETQYF
DNA: TGTGCCAGCAGCTGGGCGACTAGCGCCTCCCCTGAGACCCAGTACTTC

D: TRBD2
V: TRBV7-9
length: 13
J: TRBJ2-7
CDR3: CASSKTSNYEQYF
DNA: TGTGCCAGCAGCAAGACTAGCAACTACGAGCAGTACTTC

D: TRBD1
V: TRBV5-6
length: 17
J: TRBJ1-3
CDR3: CASSLVTGGLSGNTIYF
DNA: TGTGCCAGCAGCTTGGTTACAGGGGGACTCTCTGGAAACACCATATATTTT

D: -
V: TRBV6-7
length: 15
J: TRBJ2-4
CDR3: CASSLRDTVRNIQYF
DNA: TGTGCCAGCAGTCTCAGGGACACCGTCCGGAACATTCAGTACTTC

D: -
V: TRBV29-1
length: 11
J: TRBJ2-1
CDR3: CSVRQYNEQFF
DNA: TGCAGCGTCCGACAGTACAATGAGCAGTTCTTC

D: -
V: TRBV12-5
length: 13
J: TRBJ1-5
CDR3: CASAPGGGQPQHF
DNA: TGTGCTAGTGCCCCGGGAGGGGGTCAGCCCCAGCATTTT

D: -
V: TRBV27
length: 13
J: TRBJ2-7
CDR3: CASSLGVRGIQYF
DNA: TGTGCCAGCAGTTTAGGGGTTCGGGGTATCCAGTACTTC

D: -
V: TRBV7-8
length: 14
J: TRBJ2-7
CDR3: CASSAGTQPYEQYF
DNA: TGTGCCAGCAGCGCCGGGACACAACCCTACGAGCAGTACTTC

D: -
V: TRBV7-8
length: 15
J: TRBJ1-5
CDR3: CASSLGQNSNQPQHF
DNA: TGTGCCAGCAGCTTAGGCCAGAATAGCAATCAGCCCCAGCATTTT